These 23 T cell receptor beta chains originate from one sample sequenced in a study of blood T cell repertoires in COVID-19. Clones were sequenced by immunoSEQ multiplex PCR, and TCRdb holds only the in-frame ones, with some missing. The sample lists roughly 140,000 clones; over 80% were seen once. Sequences were obtained from PBMCs or T cells enriched from blood (not recorded which). The receptors stem from a woman aged 40 to 50 who had recovered from COVID-19.

The genes are TRBV12-5 and TRBJ1-5, with D possibly TRBD1 on 5 matching bases. The germline gives CDR1 LGHNT, CDR2 FRNRAP. The CDR3 length is 15 residues. Trimming removed 1 base at V and 3 bases at J, with 10 bases between. The CDR3 reads CASGLGDWDNQPQHF. The CDR3 DNA sequence: TGTGCTAGTGGTTTGGGGGACTGGGACAATCAGCCCCAGCATTTT. The complete variable domain, with remaining parts taken from reference TRBV12-5 and TRBJ1-5, reads DARVTQTPRHKVTEMGQEVTMRCQPILGHNTVFWYRQTMMQGLELLAYFRNRAPLDDSGMPKDRFSAEMPDATLATLKIQPSEPRDSAVYFCASGLGDWDNQPQHFGDGTRLSIL.

The genes are TRBV25-1 and TRBJ2-3; TRBD1 agrees at 7 bases. Germline-derived CDR1 and CDR2 are MGHDK and SYGVNS. There are 15 residues in the CDR3. Losses at the gene ends were 3 bases for V and 0 bases for J; bases not matched to a gene: 3. CDR3: CASSDRGQSTDTQYF. The CDR3 DNA sequence: TGTGCCAGCAGTGACAGGGGACAGAGCACAGATACGCAGTATTTT. Full variable domain (missing parts from reference TRBV25-1 and TRBJ2-3): EADIYQTPRYLVIGTGKKITLECSQTMGHDKMYWYQQDPGMELHLIHYSYGVNSTEKGDLSSESTVSRIRTEHFPLTLESARPSHTSQYLCASSDRGQSTDTQYFGPGTRLTVL.

A remark on this clone: This CDR3 is also generated by other DNA sequences in the sample. The rearrangement uses TRBV5-1 and TRBJ2-7; D is possibly TRBD1 (6 bases). The CDR3 is 13 residues long. V was trimmed by 2 bases and J by 1 base, leaving 7 bases between them. Looked up from germline, CDR1 is SGHRS and CDR2 is YFSETQ. The CDR3, as DNA: TGCGCCAGCAGCTTAGGACAGTCCTACGAGCAGTACTTC. It codes for CASSLGQSYEQYF.

V gene TRBV2 combines with J gene TRBJ2-1; 10 bases are shared with TRBD1. Germline-derived CDR1 and CDR2 are SNHLY and FYNNEI. V shed 5 bases and J 3 bases; nucleotides not matched to a gene: 4. The CDR3 length is 15 residues. CDR3 nucleotides: TGTGCCAGCAGTACAGGACAGGGGGACTACAATGAGCAGTTCTTC. Protein product: CASSTGQGDYNEQFF.

This clone appeared a few times. The chain links TRBV29-1 to TRBJ2-2, with D tentatively TRBD1 (5 bases). V lost 7 bases to trimming and J lost 6 bases, with 9 bases between them. CDR3 length equals 11 residues. CDR1 and CDR2 from the germline V gene are SQVTM and ANQGSEA. The CDR3 coding sequence is TGCAGCGCTTCAGGGTCCGGGGAGCTGTTTTTT. This sequence encodes CSASGSGELFF.

The CDR3 loop reads CASSVGGGQPQHF. The DNA of the CDR3 is TGTGCCAGCAGTGTAGGGGGCGGTCAGCCCCAGCATTTT. The chain is built from TRBV5-6 and TRBJ1-5; TRBD1 matches 7 bases. CDR3 length: 13 residues. Germline CDR1 reads SGHDT; CDR2 reads YYEEEE. The V gene end was trimmed by 5 bases and the J gene end by 6 bases; junction bases not matched to a gene: 5.

This rearrangement joins TRBV11-3 to TRBJ1-1, with D possibly being TRBD1 (6 bases). The ends were cut back, 4 bases at V and 4 bases at J, with 19 bases in the middle. This CDR3 is 16 amino acids long. The germline V gene has CDR1 SGHNT and CDR2 YENEEA. DNA for the CDR3: TGTGCCAGCAGCTCACGACCGGGACAATTGGTCACTGAAGCTTTCTTT. Translation gives CASSSRPGQLVTEAFF.

The V call is TRBV30, the J call TRBJ2-3; TRBD2 might be the D (6 bases). The CDR3 loop spans 14 amino acids. The V and J ends lost 0 bases and 5 bases respectively, with 12 bases between them. Germline V gene lookup returns CDR1 GTSNPN and CDR2 SVGIG (reference sequence). CDR3 loop: CAWSVGTPQDTQYF. In DNA form, the CDR3 reads TGTGCCTGGAGTGTAGGGACTCCCCAAGATACGCAGTATTTT.

The chain links TRBV5-1 to TRBJ2-3; 9 bases line up with TRBD2. Germline V lookup: CDR1 SGHRS, CDR2 YFSETQ. The CDR3 length is 16 residues. J lost 6 bases, V lost 0 bases, and 8 bases had no gene match. The CDR3 nucleotides are TGCGCCAGCAGCTTGGACGGCGGGGGGGCCGCGGATACGCAGTATTTT. Its translation: CASSLDGGGAADTQYF.

This chain uses TRBV25-1 with TRBJ2-1; 12 bases map to TRBD2. This CDR3 has 17 residues. Germline CDR1 reads MGHDK; CDR2 reads SYGVNS. Losses at the gene ends were 4 bases for V and 8 bases for J; bases not matched to a gene: 12. The CDR3 DNA sequence: TGTGCCAGCAGTGTCGGCCCCCGACTAGCGGGAGTCTATGAGCAGTTCTTC. This encodes CASSVGPRLAGVYEQFF. Complete variable domain (other parts from reference TRBV25-1 and TRBJ2-1): EADIYQTPRYLVIGTGKKITLECSQTMGHDKMYWYQQDPGMELHLIHYSYGVNSTEKGDLSSESTVSRIRTEHFPLTLESARPSHTSQYLCASSVGPRLAGVYEQFFGPGTRLTVL.

The genes are TRBV5-8 and TRBJ2-3; possible D gene TRBD2, 5 bases. V was clipped by 5 bases and J by 4 bases, with 14 bases between them. The CDR3 runs 14 residues. CDR1 and CDR2 (germline): SGHTS, YDEGEE. CDR3: CASRPSRRADTQYF. The CDR3 DNA sequence: TGTGCCAGCAGACCGTCCAGGCGGGCAGATACGCAGTATTTT. Variable domain in full (rest from reference TRBV5-8 and TRBJ2-3): EAGVTQSPTHLIKTRGQQATLRCSPISGHTSVYWYQQALGLGLQFLLWYDEGEERNRGNFPPRFSGRQFPNYSSELNVNALELEDSALYLCASRPSRRADTQYFGPGTRLTVL.

This chain links TRBV2 with TRBJ2-7; 8 nucleotides match TRBD1. The length of the CDR3 is 14 residues. The V gene's germline CDR1 is SNHLY and CDR2 FYNNEI. Trimming at V came to 3 bases and at J to 2 bases, leaving 3 bases not matched to a gene. CDR3 nucleotides: TGTGCCAGCAGTGAGGGGACAGGAGCCTACGAGCAGTACTTC. Protein sequence: CASSEGTGAYEQYF. Supplemented by reference TRBV2 and TRBJ2-7, the full variable domain reads EPEVTQTPSHQVTQMGQEVILRCVPISNHLYFYWYRQILGQKVEFLVSFYNNEISEKSEIFDDQFSVERPDGSNFTLKIRSTKLEDSAMYFCASSEGTGAYEQYFGPGTRLTVT.

The chain couples TRBV5-1 to TRBJ1-6; D is undetermined. Germline-derived CDR1 and CDR2 are SGHRS and YFSETQ. The ends were cut back, 4 bases at V and 8 bases at J, with 10 bases in the middle. The length of the CDR3 is 13 residues. CDR3 in DNA: TGCGCCAGCAGCCCCAGGCCAGATTCACCCCTCCACTTT. This gives the protein CASSPRPDSPLHF.

This clone has a single count. The V call is TRBV9, the J call TRBJ2-1, with TRBD1 matching over 11 bases. CDR3 size: 17 residues. Germline V CDR1 and CDR2: SGDLS, YYNGEE. Trimming took 0 bases from V and 5 from J; bases not matched to a gene: 7. The CDR3 region is CASSVGARGQGDNEQFF. The CDR3 coding sequence is TGTGCCAGCAGCGTAGGGGCCAGGGGACAGGGGGACAATGAGCAGTTCTTC.

The sample holds a few counts of this clone. The chain recombines TRBV5-1 with TRBJ1-2; D gene ambiguous. This CDR3 is built from 14 residues. The germline gives CDR1 SGHRS, CDR2 YFSETQ. Trimming removed 1 base at V and 1 base at J, with 8 bases between. This chain's CDR3 is CASSLYPGNYGYTF. The CDR3 DNA follows: TGCGCCAGCAGCTTGTATCCGGGTAACTATGGCTACACCTTC.

The chain recombines TRBV19 with TRBJ1-1; TRBD1 might be the D (5 bases). The CDR3 loop spans 15 amino acids. Trimming removed 2 bases from V and 0 bases from J, with 10 bases in between. The germline gives CDR1 LNHDA, CDR2 SQIVND (reference sequence). The DNA for the CDR3 is TGTGCCAGTAGTATATATAAGGGGATGAACACTGAAGCTTTCTTT. It yields the protein CASSIYKGMNTEAFF.

This clone has only one observation. V is TRBV10-3 and J is TRBJ2-4, with a possible D match to TRBD1 (6 bases). CDR1 is ENHRY and CDR2 is SYGVKD in the germline V gene. The CDR3 length is 15 residues. V lost 0 bases and J 5 bases, leaving 11 bases between the germline ends. As DNA, the CDR3 is TGTGCCATCAGTGAGTCAGAGGGACAAGAAAACATTCAGTACTTC. Translation: CAISESEGQENIQYF.

The chain combines TRBV6-5 with TRBJ1-1; D unclear. Germline V gene data show CDR1 as MNHEY and CDR2 as SVGAGI. Trimming stripped 0 bases from V and 4 bases from J, with 15 bases between. The CDR3 has 16 amino acids. Here the CDR3 DNA reads TGTGCCAGCAGTTACTCCGGGGAAGCCCTGGGCACTGAAGCTTTCTTT. Residues: CASSYSGEALGTEAFF.

The V call is TRBV7-2, the J call TRBJ1-1, with D hard to call. V shed 4 bases and J shed 5 bases, with 11 bases lying between them. The CDR3 covers 13 residues. CDR1 is SGHTA and CDR2 is FQGNSA in the germline V gene. The CDR3 DNA follows: TGTGCCAGCAGCTCCACATCGGAGACTGAAGCTTTCTTT. As protein: CASSSTSETEAFF.

The table lists this clone with a count of one. The chain couples TRBV7-6 to TRBJ2-6; 9 bases are shared with TRBD1. V was pared by 11 bases and J by 1 base, with 9 bases of the junction left unmatched. Looked up from germline, CDR1 is SGHVS and CDR2 is FNYEAQ. The CDR3 consists of 16 residues. The CDR3 region has the DNA TGTGCCGGCTCTGGACAGGGGACGTCTGGGGCCAACGTCCTGACTTTC. Translation: CAGSGQGTSGANVLTF. Supplemented by reference TRBV7-6 and TRBJ2-6, the full variable domain reads GAGVSQSPRYKVTKRGQDVALRCDPISGHVSLYWYRQALGQGPEFLTYFNYEAQQDKSGLPNDRFSAERPEGSISTLTIQRTEQRDSAMYRCAGSGQGTSGANVLTFGAGSRLTVL.

The rearrangement links TRBV4-1 to TRBJ2-7; TRBD2 matches at 14 bases. The J segment lost 4 bases and the V segment lost 6 bases, leaving 8 bases of the junction unmatched. Per germline, CDR1 MGHRA and CDR2 YSYEKL. CDR3 size: 16 residues. The CDR3 bases are TGCGCCAGCAGTCGTGGACTAGCGGGAGGACGGTACGAGCAGTACTTC. It codes for CASSRGLAGGRYEQYF.

V usage is TRBV27 and J usage is TRBJ2-7; TRBD1 is a possible D gene (5 bases). In germline, CDR1 is MNHEY, CDR2 SMNVEV (reference sequence). The CDR3 is 14 residues long. V was shortened by 8 bases and J by 3 bases, with 17 bases between the two germline ends. The CDR3 DNA is TGTGCCAGCCGTGGGGAAGGGGCCATCTACGAGCAGTACTTC. This translates into CASRGEGAIYEQYF.

The chain recombines TRBV5-1 with TRBJ2-7; 9 bases match TRBD2. The CDR3 loop spans 15 amino acids. V shed 0 bases, J shed 5 bases, and the junction held 6 bases outside the gene matches. The germline gives CDR1 SGHRS, CDR2 YFSETQ. The CDR3 spells CASSLEASGTDEQYF. For the CDR3, the DNA is TGCGCCAGCAGCTTGGAGGCTAGCGGGACCGACGAGCAGTACTTC. The full variable domain, its missing parts supplied by reference TRBV5-1 and TRBJ2-7, is KAGVTQTPRYLIKTRGQQVTLSCSPISGHRSVSWYQQTPGQGLQFLFEYFSETQRNKGNFPGRFSGRQFSNSRSEMNVSTLELGDSALYLCASSLEASGTDEQYFGPGTRLTVT.